One and the same sample provided the 22 T cell receptor beta chains below, sequenced in a study of OX40 agonist ivuxolimab in advanced cancers. Here immunoSEQ multiplex PCR was the method, and the copy in TCRdb shows in-frame clones only, minus some. The sample records more than 45,000 clones, roughly 87% being singletons. This specimen was CD4+ or CD8+ T cells sorted from blood, taken in a trial of the OX40 agonist ivuxolimab. These receptors were obtained from an adult with an advanced solid tumor such as melanoma, head and neck, liver or kidney cancer.

V and J are TRBV5-1 and TRBJ1-2; no definite D call. CDR1 SGHRS and CDR2 YFSETQ come from the germline V gene. V shed 5 bases and J shed 5 bases, with 16 bases lying between them. The CDR3 runs 14 residues. This chain's CDR3 is CASSRRPVLYGYTF. CDR3 DNA: TGCGCCAGCAGTCGGAGGCCCGTCCTTTATGGCTACACCTTC.

J is TRBJ2-3 and V is TRBV6-1; 9 nucleotides agree with TRBD2. The CDR3 is 16 residues long. Germline CDR1 and CDR2: MNHNS and SASEGT. With V trimmed by 2 bases and J by 6 bases, 9 bases remained unmatched. CDR3 region: CASSEKAAGGFDTQYF. CDR3 coding DNA: TGTGCCAGCAGTGAAAAGGCAGCGGGAGGTTTCGATACGCAGTATTTT.

The genes are TRBV18 and TRBJ2-7; either TRBD1 or TRBD2 may supply D (6 bases each). Trimming removed 3 bases from V and 1 base from J, with 16 bases in between. The germline V gene has CDR1 KGHSH and CDR2 LQKENI. This CDR3 is built from 16 residues. The CDR3 region has the DNA TGTGCCAGCTCACCCCCGGTAGGGGGGATATCCTACGAGCAGTACTTC. Translating gives CASSPPVGGISYEQYF.

This chain joins TRBV4-2 and TRBJ2-6; no clear D gene. Germline V CDR1 and CDR2: LGHNA, YNFKEQ. Trimming stripped 0 bases from V and 0 bases from J, with 3 bases between. The CDR3 covers 15 residues. CDR3 loop: CASSQEGSGANVLTF. The CDR3 coding sequence is TGTGCCAGCAGCCAAGAAGGCTCTGGGGCCAACGTCCTGACTTTC.

This chain links TRBV27 with TRBJ2-1; D gene ambiguous. Germline CDR1 and CDR2: MNHEY and SMNVEV (reference sequence). This CDR3 comprises 15 residues. The V gene lost 2 bases and the J gene lost 0 bases, with 8 bases spanning the gap. Written as DNA, the CDR3 is TGTGCCAGCAGTTTAGAGTCTCCCTCCTACAATGAGCAGTTCTTC. Translating it yields CASSLESPSYNEQFF.

This rearrangement joins TRBV5-6 to TRBJ1-2, with D unclear. Trimming removed 4 bases at V and 5 bases at J, with 12 bases between. The CDR3 runs to 13 residues. Germline CDR1 and CDR2: SGHDT and YYEEEE. Here the CDR3 DNA reads TGTGCCAGCAGCCTGGACGGGCTGTATGGCTACACCTTC. Its translation is CASSLDGLYGYTF.

This clone was detected a few times. The chain employs TRBV7-8 and TRBJ2-1; TRBD2 aligns across 8 bases. From germline, CDR1 is SGHVS and CDR2 FQNEAQ. The CDR3 spans 14 residues. Trimming cost V 2 bases and J 6 bases; bases outside gene matches: 3. The CDR3 spells CASSLKLAANEQFF. DNA of the CDR3: TGTGCCAGCAGCTTAAAACTAGCGGCCAATGAGCAGTTCTTC.

This clone showed up just once. The chain employs TRBV7-3 and TRBJ2-1; D not resolved. Germline V gene lookup returns CDR1 SGHTA and CDR2 FQGTGA. V lost 1 base and J 2 bases, leaving 3 bases between the germline ends. There are 13 residues in the CDR3. CDR3 nucleotide sequence: TGTGCCAGCAGCTTAAACGCCTACAATGAGCAGTTCTTC. This translates into CASSLNAYNEQFF.

The V and J genes are TRBV28 and TRBJ2-5; perhaps TRBD2 as D (5 bases). The CDR3 sequence is 13 residues long. With 9 bases removed from V and 4 bases from J, the gap between germline ends came to 15 bases. Germline CDR1 is MDHEN and CDR2 is SYDVKM. The CDR3 DNA is TGTGCCAGTAGCGCCGAAGAGAGAGAGACCCAGTACTTC. Translating it yields CASSAEERETQYF.

The gene calls are TRBV7-9 and TRBJ2-1; 8 bases are shared with TRBD2. V was clipped by 5 bases and J by 7 bases; unmatched bases: 16. This CDR3 has 17 residues. The germline CDR1 and CDR2 sequences are SEHNR and FQNEAQ (reference sequence). In DNA, the CDR3 is TGTGCCAGCAGCCGAGGACTAGCCGGGTCCCCATGGAATGAGCAGTTCTTC. The encoded protein is CASSRGLAGSPWNEQFF.

The chain recombines TRBV10-2 with TRBJ2-7; TRBD1 agrees at 12 bases. V trimming: 4 bases; J trimming: 5 bases; junction bases outside the gene matches: 3. CDR1 is WSHSY and CDR2 is SAAADI in the germline V gene. This CDR3 has 14 amino acids. The CDR3 DNA follows: TGCGCCAGCAGTGGGGGACAGGGGGCTAACGAGCAGTACTTC. It is translated as CASSGGQGANEQYF.

The chain employs TRBV30 and TRBJ1-1, with D maybe TRBD1 (5 bases). Per germline, CDR1 GTSNPN and CDR2 SVGIG (reference sequence). With 7 bases removed from V and 5 bases from J, the gap between germline ends came to 20 bases. The CDR3 runs to 14 residues. The CDR3, as DNA: TGTGCCTCCCGGGACGGGGAGAGAGGAACTGAAGCTTTCTTT. Residues: CASRDGERGTEAFF.

The J gene is TRBJ2-2, the V gene TRBV6-5, with no clear D. CDR1 is MNHEY, CDR2 SVGAGI, per germline. Trimming removed 7 bases at V and 4 bases at J, with 10 bases between. The CDR3 is 13 residues long. The CDR3 sequence: CASKLGRTGELFF. Written as DNA, the CDR3 is TGTGCCAGCAAATTGGGCCGCACCGGGGAGCTGTTTTTT.

This CDR3 is CASSYGDNEQFF. CDR3 nucleotides: TGTGCCAGCAGTTACGGAGACAATGAGCAGTTCTTC. J is TRBJ2-1 and V is TRBV6-5; D is uncertain. The CDR3 is 12 amino acids. CDR1 and CDR2 from the germline V gene are MNHEY and SVGAGI. V was shortened by 2 bases and J by 5 bases, with 4 bases between the two germline ends.

The chain has TRBV25-1 and TRBJ2-6; D is undetermined. The ends were cut back, 4 bases at V and 0 bases at J, with 16 bases in the middle. CDR1 is MGHDK, CDR2 SYGVNS, per germline. The CDR3 spans 18 residues. The CDR3 nucleotides read TGTGCCAGCAGTGGCCCCTCGACGCAGCCCTCTGGGGCCAACGTCCTGACTTTC. Amino acid sequence: CASSGPSTQPSGANVLTF.

The genes are TRBV2 and TRBJ1-1; D unresolved. The germline CDR1 and CDR2 sequences are SNHLY and FYNNEI. The CDR3 extends over 12 amino acids. Trimming took 4 bases from V and 11 from J, leaving 14 bases between them. For the CDR3, the DNA is TGTGCCAGCAGTGCGTCAAGGGCCTACGCTTTCTTT. Translating it yields CASSASRAYAFF.

CDR3 loop: CATRGGLNTEAFF. For the CDR3, the DNA is TGTGCCACTCGGGGGGGGCTAAACACTGAAGCTTTCTTT. The gene calls are TRBV25-1 and TRBJ1-1, with D perhaps matching TRBD1 (6 bases). V dropped 10 bases and J dropped 2 bases, with 14 bases sitting between them. CDR1 is MGHDK and CDR2 is SYGVNS in the germline V gene. The CDR3 contains 13 residues.

The V and J genes are TRBV2 and TRBJ2-3; 7 bases line up with TRBD1. V shed 10 bases and J 2 bases; nucleotides not matched to a gene: 12. The germline CDR1 and CDR2 sequences are SNHLY and FYNNEI. CDR3 length equals 15 residues. CDR3 amino acids: CATPPGQEYTDTQYF. In DNA form, the CDR3 reads TGTGCCACCCCACCCGGACAGGAGTACACAGATACGCAGTATTTT.

The CDR3 protein is CASSSRGLDFYNEQFF. The CDR3 region has the DNA TGCGCCAGCAGCTCCCGAGGACTAGACTTCTACAATGAGCAGTTCTTC. J is TRBJ2-1 and V is TRBV5-1, with 7 bases identical to TRBD2. Germline assignment: CDR1 SGHRS and CDR2 YFSETQ. The CDR3 runs 16 residues. With 3 bases clipped from V and 3 bases from J, the junction kept 9 bases outside the gene matches.

The chain's CDR3 is CAITAGLNYGYTF. CDR3 sequence (DNA): TGTGCCATCACTGCAGGACTCAACTATGGCTACACCTTC. The chain recombines TRBV10-3 with TRBJ1-2; D remains ambiguous. CDR3 length: 13 residues. Trimming removed 7 bases at V and 2 bases at J, with 11 bases between. Germline CDR1 and CDR2: ENHRY and SYGVKD.

The V gene is TRBV30, the J gene TRBJ1-3; the D gene is possibly TRBD1 (5 bases). V was clipped by 0 bases and J by 4 bases, with 19 bases between them. The CDR3 runs to 17 residues. Germline CDR1 is GTSNPN and CDR2 is SVGIG (reference sequence). The CDR3 reads CAWSVRGRLLAGNTIYF. CDR3 DNA sequence: TGTGCCTGGAGTGTCCGGGGGAGACTGCTTGCGGGAAACACCATATATTTT. The full variable domain, completed using reference TRBV30 and TRBJ1-3, is SQTIHQWPATLVQPVGSPLSLECTVEGTSNPNLYWYRQAAGRGLQLLFYSVGIGQISSEVPQNLSASRPQDRQFILSSKKLLLSDSGFYLCAWSVRGRLLAGNTIYFGEGSWLTVV.

This clone was observed once. This chain links TRBV7-9 with TRBJ1-2; D gene unclear. Trimming left V 7 bases short and J 1 base short, with 13 bases between. Germline assignment: CDR1 SEHNR and CDR2 FQNEAQ (reference sequence). CDR3 length: 14 residues. This CDR3 is CASNPPGSNYGYTF. In DNA form, the CDR3 reads TGTGCCAGCAACCCCCCGGGGAGTAACTATGGCTACACCTTC.